This T cell receptor beta chain was found in a study of T cells after yellow fever vaccination (dated by TCRdb to about 2019). A note on the overall study: Libraries from fractions with low cell numbers were prepared with the SMART-Seq v4 Ultra Low Input RNA kit. To follow T-cell clones before and after both primary and booster YFV17D yellow fever vaccination, bulk TCR alpha and beta repertoires underwent longitudinal sequencing. Two healthy male donors, one aged 18 to 29 and one aged 30 to 39 years, were included in the cohort. Blood samples were taken at several timepoints before and after primary and secondary immunization, and bulk PBMC replicates and cell subsets were isolated. What the work shows at the level of the full study, not this receptor alone: FACS-sorted repertoires could contain abundant contaminating clonotypes from the bulk population, so computational filtering was required. The study included only a couple of donors, which limits how far the findings can be generalized. A small fraction of clonotypes showed up in both the CD4 and CD8 compartments, probably as a result of convergent recombination. Compared with the primary T-cell response, the secondary T-cell response was faster but weaker, reaching its peak on day 5 rather than on day 15. Most clones expanded after primary vaccination were re-detected after the booster (almost 98% of CD4 and approximately 88% of CD8), suggesting broad memory maintenance.

This clonotype was recorded at least ten times. Its binding antigen is unknown. No per-base quality is available; no much larger clone lies one base away. The CDR3 sequence holds 12 residues, the cysteine and phenylalanine included. The read is trimmed to its CDR3 DNA, 36 bases read in frame from base 1. From a lookup of the germline V gene, CDR1 and CDR2 are SGHTA and FQGNSA. V is shortened by 5 bases, J by 8 bases, and the region joining them spans 11 bases. Data came from an Illumina NovaSeq 6000. TCR cDNA was made using 5'RACE template switching, a step that added a universal primer site and unique molecular identifiers. Priming of cDNA synthesis was performed from both the TCR alpha and TCR beta constant segments. Library amplification used two PCR steps, and the second PCR step added sample barcodes and sequencing adapters. Sequencing of the libraries was done on either Illumina HiSeq 2500 (2x100 bp) or NovaSeq (2x150 bp). The study's processing was this. Demultiplexing of reads and collapsing into UMI consensus sequences were performed with MIGEC, and V(D)J alignment was carried out with MiXCR. Vaccine-responding clonotypes were defined with edgeR using replicate PBMC samples, requiring FDR below 0.01 and a log2 fold change above 5 up to day 15. Each bulk clonotype was labeled CD4 or CD8 based on which sequenced repertoire, CD4 or CD8, contained the clonotype at higher abundance. The raw public reads went through TCRdb reprocessing: fastp at Q25, MiXCR clone calling, in-frame beta chains kept. Merged by CDR3 protein, the rows form single entries marked with the most common genes and DNA. TCRdb, rather than the study authors, made the V and J calls. A total of nearly 300,000 distinct CDR3 sequences appear in this sample, roughly 9% of them only once. The ten most abundant clones make up approximately 3.5% of the sample.

Interpreted using the paper, the treatment or condition label stands for: live attenuated yellow fever vaccine strain. A standard Ficoll-Paque protocol was used to isolate PBMCs from peripheral blood. Dynabeads CD4 and CD8 positive selection kits were used to isolate the CD4 and CD8 T-cell fractions. TriZol was used to extract RNA from bulk PBMCs, CD4 and CD8 fractions, and dextramer-positive and dextramer-negative fractions. The sequence was obtained from a man aged 18 to 30 who received the YFV17D yellow fever vaccine. In this chain, TRBV7-2 is recombined with TRBJ2-3; possibly the D gene is TRBD2, per 6 matching bases. The sample consisted of CD4+ T cells sorted from PBMCs, taken 5 days after the yellow fever booster vaccination. The DNA sequence is as follows: TGTGCCAGCAGCGACACTAGCCTTACGCAGTATTTT. This codes for CASSDTSLTQYF.